Listed below are T cell receptor beta chains from one sample, sequenced in a study of cytotoxic CD8 clonotypes in ibrutinib-treated CLL. Repertoires were generated with immunoSEQ multiplex PCR, while TCRdb's copy carries only in-frame clones and drops some. The sample records over 130,000 clones, around 80% being singletons. The sequencing used PBMCs, collected after 36 months of ibrutinib treatment. The receptor set was obtained from a human donor with chronic lymphocytic leukemia. The CDR3 runs from the conserved cysteine through the conserved F or W. The D gene is left open where the match is weak. Size is omitted from some rows. Given values are once, few, many or a class for expanded clones.

V gene	D gene	J gene	clone size	CDR3 DNA	CDR3 protein
TRBV6-6	TRBD2	TRBJ2-7	-	TGTGCCAGCAGTTACTCGGTACCGGGGGGGTACGAGCAGTACTTC	CASSYSVPGGYEQYF
TRBV19	-	TRBJ2-2	-	TGTGCCAGTAGTACCGGGACTGTGAACACCGGGGAGCTGTTTTTT	CASSTGTVNTGELFF
TRBV7-9	-	TRBJ2-7	-	TGTGCCAGCAGCTTAGTAGGCCACGAGCAGTACTTC	CASSLVGHEQYF
TRBV7-7	-	TRBJ2-1	-	TGTGCCAGCAGCTCGGGGGACGGACTTTACAATGAGCAGTTCTTC	CASSSGDGLYNEQFF
TRBV6-5	TRBD1	TRBJ2-7	-	TGTGCCAGCAGCCTCGGACAGGGGTTCTACGAGCAGTACTTC	CASSLGQGFYEQYF
TRBV7-9	-	TRBJ1-2	-	TGTGCCAGCAGCTCTCAAGGTGGGAACTATGGCTACACCTTC	CASSSQGGNYGYTF
TRBV7-8	-	TRBJ1-5	-	TGTGCCAGCAGCTTCTCGGGGGGGGACAATCAGCCCCAGCATTTT	CASSFSGGDNQPQHF
TRBV2	-	TRBJ2-3	few	TGTGCCAGCAGCCCGCGCGGAGCAGGGGTCACAGATACGCAGTATTTT	CASSPRGAGVTDTQYF
TRBV6-1	-	TRBJ1-3	-	TGTGCCAGCAGTGCGGACAACTCTGGAAACACCATATATTTT	CASSADNSGNTIYF
TRBV27	-	TRBJ1-1	-	TGTGCCAGCAGTTCCCACAGGGCCCAGGAGACTGAAGCTTTCTTT	CASSSHRAQETEAFF
TRBV30	-	TRBJ1-2	-	TGTGCCTGGAGTAGTCAGGGCTATGGCTACACCTTC	CAWSSQGYGYTF
TRBV25-1	-	TRBJ2-4	-	TGTGCCAGCAGTTCGACAGAAAACATTCAGTACTTC	CASSSTENIQYF
TRBV18	-	TRBJ2-2	-	TGTGCCAGCTCAGGGCCGTTACGACCCGCGGTCACCGGGGAGCTGTTTTTT	CASSGPLRPAVTGELFF
TRBV7-9	-	TRBJ2-5	-	TGTGCCAGCAGCCTACACTGGGCCGAAGAGACCCAGTACTTC	CASSLHWAEETQYF
TRBV2	-	TRBJ1-5	few	TGTGCCAGCATCCCAGAACGGAGTAATCAGCCCCAGCATTTT	CASIPERSNQPQHF
TRBV7-9	-	TRBJ2-2	-	TGTGCCAGCACCCCGGGGCAGGTATTAGGCTTTTTCTACACCGGGGAGCTGTTTTTT	CASTPGQVLGFFYTGELFF
TRBV18	-	TRBJ2-3	-	TGTGCCAGCTCACCTCTCGGGCCTCCAGATACGCAGTATTTT	CASSPLGPPDTQYF
TRBV27	TRBD1	TRBJ1-5	-	TGTGCCAGCAGTCCACACGGGACAGGGGGCCGGCATCAGCCCCAGCATTTT	CASSPHGTGGRHQPQHF
TRBV4-1	TRBD2	TRBJ2-5	-	TGCGCCAGCAGCCAAGGACTAGCGGGAGAAGTCTCCCAGTACTTC	CASSQGLAGEVSQYF
TRBV6-5	-	TRBJ2-7	-	TGTGCCAGCAGTCCCCGGGACCGTAACTACGAGCAGTACTTC	CASSPRDRNYEQYF
TRBV6-1	-	TRBJ1-5	few	TGTGCCAGCAGTGAGAACAGCCCGCATCAGCCCCAGCATTTT	CASSENSPHQPQHF
TRBV7-6	-	TRBJ1-1	-	TGTGCCAGCAGCCCAATTATGAACACTGAAGCTTTCTTT	CASSPIMNTEAFF
TRBV14	-	TRBJ1-1	-	TGTGCCAGCAGCCAATCTGGAGCCACTGAAGCTTTCTTT	CASSQSGATEAFF
TRBV5-1	-	TRBJ1-2	-	TGCGCCAGCAGCTTCCTAGCCCCAGACACCTATGGCTACACCTTC	CASSFLAPDTYGYTF
TRBV28	-	TRBJ1-3	-	TGTGCCAGCAGTCCACACAGTGCAGGAAACACCATATATTTT	CASSPHSAGNTIYF
TRBV25-1	-	TRBJ1-1	-	TGTGCCAGCAGTGAGTTGTCTTACACTGAAGCTTTCTTT	CASSELSYTEAFF